This TCR beta chain was found in a study of long-term antiretroviral therapy in people with HIV. General observations from the study: Repertoires with HIV possessed tighter CDR3 length spans than those of controls.

The CDR3 length is 14 residues. CDR1 LNHDA and CDR2 SQIVND come from the germline V gene (reference sequence). Trimming cost V 3 bases and J 8 bases, with 14 bases left between them. Comments on this clone: Its antigen is currently unknown.

It was version v3.0 of the immunoSEQ assay that was run at survey level. Produced via immunoSEQ multiplex PCR; TCRdb's table is partial and in-frame only. The repertoire consists of some 26,000 clones, with 82% occurring once and the leading ten covering about 15%. This specimen was unsorted PBMCs, taken 2.9 years after starting antiretroviral therapy. This receptor was obtained from a man between 50 and 59 years old with HIV. The rearrangement uses TRBV19 and TRBJ1-5; tentative D call: TRBD1 (5 bases). The CDR3 sequence: CASSISGTFKPQHF. CDR3 coding DNA: TGTGCCAGTAGTATTTCAGGGACCTTCAAGCCCCAGCATTTT.